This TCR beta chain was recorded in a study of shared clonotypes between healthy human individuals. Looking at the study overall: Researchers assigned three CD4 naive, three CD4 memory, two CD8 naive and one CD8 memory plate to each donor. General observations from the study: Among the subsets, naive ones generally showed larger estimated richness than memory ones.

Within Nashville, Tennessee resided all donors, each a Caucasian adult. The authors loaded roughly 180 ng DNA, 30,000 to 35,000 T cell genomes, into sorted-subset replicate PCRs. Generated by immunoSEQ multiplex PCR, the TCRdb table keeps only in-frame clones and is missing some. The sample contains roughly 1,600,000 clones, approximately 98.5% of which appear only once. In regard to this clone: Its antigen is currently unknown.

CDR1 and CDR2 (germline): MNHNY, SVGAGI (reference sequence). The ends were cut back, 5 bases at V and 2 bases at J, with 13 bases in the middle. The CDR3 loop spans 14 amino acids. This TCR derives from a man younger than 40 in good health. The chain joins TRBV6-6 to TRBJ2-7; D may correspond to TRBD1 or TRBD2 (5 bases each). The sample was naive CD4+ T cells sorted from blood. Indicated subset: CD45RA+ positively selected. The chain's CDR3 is CASSPGSYPYEQYF. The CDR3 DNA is TGTGCCAGCAGTCCAGGGAGTTACCCCTACGAGCAGTACTTC.